Listed here are 21 T cell receptor beta chains from one sample, sequenced in a study of control samples from healthy donors and cancer patients. Sequencing used immunoSEQ multiplex PCR; TCRdb keeps in-frame clones, though not all of them. Of some 95,000 clones in the sample, about 79% were seen once. Sample: blood. The receptors derive from a woman in her twenties or thirties in good health.

The chain combines TRBV5-5 with TRBJ1-1; D remains ambiguous. This CDR3 comprises 12 residues. V was trimmed by 0 bases and J by 6 bases, leaving 6 bases between them. Per the germline V gene, CDR1 is SGHKS and CDR2 is YYEKEE (reference sequence). CDR3 DNA sequence: TGTGCCAGCAGCTTGGAAGTTTCTGAAGCTTTCTTT. Its protein is CASSLEVSEAFF.

This clone was picked up a small number of times. This chain links TRBV5-1 with TRBJ2-7, with 10 bases aligning to TRBD1. Germline loops: CDR1 SGHRS, CDR2 YFSETQ. Unmatched junction bases numbered 11, after V lost 1 base and J lost 4 bases. The CDR3 runs to 17 residues. The CDR3 sequence: CASSLSSGDRGQYEQYF. Written as DNA, the CDR3 is TGCGCCAGCAGCTTGTCGAGTGGGGACAGGGGTCAATACGAGCAGTACTTC.

V usage is TRBV6-5 and J usage is TRBJ1-2; D is perhaps TRBD1 (5 bases). Germline assignment: CDR1 MNHEY and CDR2 SVGAGI. The germline V and J ends were trimmed by 6 bases and 8 bases, with 16 bases remaining between them. This CDR3 comprises 13 residues. This CDR3 reads CASRPGPTRGYTF. The CDR3 nucleotides read TGTGCCAGCAGACCGGGACCCACAAGGGGCTACACCTTC.

The chain employs TRBV2 and TRBJ1-2; no clear D gene. The CDR3 contains 15 residues. Germline-derived CDR1 and CDR2 are SNHLY and FYNNEI. Trimming took off 0 bases at V and 0 bases at J, with 8 bases between the two ends. The CDR3 nucleotides are TGTGCCAGCAGTGAAGCGCGTATATCTAACTATGGCTACACCTTC. It specifies CASSEARISNYGYTF.

This clone was counted a few times. The rearrangement links TRBV19 to TRBJ1-2; TRBD1 is a possible D gene (5 bases). The CDR3 contains 15 residues. Deletions cut 0 bases from V and 4 bases from J, with 12 bases between. Germline lookup yields CDR1 LNHDA and CDR2 SQIVND (reference sequence). CDR3: CASSIEGRQSYGYTF. In DNA form, the CDR3 reads TGTGCCAGTAGTATAGAAGGCAGACAGAGCTATGGCTACACCTTC.

In its sample, this clone was seen once. This chain links TRBV9 with TRBJ2-5, with D possibly TRBD2 on 5 matching bases. Germline V CDR1 and CDR2: SGDLS, YYNGEE. This CDR3 spans 16 amino acids. V lost 1 base and J 5 bases, leaving 18 bases between the germline ends. The CDR3 sequence is CASSVSYAGPRETQYF. CDR3 coding DNA: TGTGCCAGCAGCGTATCTTACGCGGGCCCCCGGGAGACCCAGTACTTC.

The chain employs TRBV9 and TRBJ2-3; 7 bases map to TRBD1. The germline CDR1 and CDR2 sequences are SGDLS and YYNGEE. The V segment lost 4 bases and the J segment 2 bases; nucleotides outside the gene matches: 7. The CDR3 extends over 15 amino acids. The CDR3 reads CASSTLGQNTDTQYF. As DNA, the CDR3 is TGTGCCAGCAGCACCCTGGGACAGAACACAGATACGCAGTATTTT.

V gene TRBV15 combines with J gene TRBJ2-1; maybe TRBD1 (5 bases). The CDR3 covers 17 residues. The germline V gene encodes CDR1 LNHNV and CDR2 YYDKDF (reference sequence). Trimming stripped 0 bases from V and 3 bases from J, with 15 bases between. Written as DNA, the CDR3 is TGTGCCACCAGCAGAGATTCCGTAGGGGCGGACTACAATGAGCAGTTCTTC. Its protein product is CATSRDSVGADYNEQFF.

This sequence joins TRBV6-5 and TRBJ2-3; 9 nucleotides align to TRBD2. The trim removed 0 bases at V and 4 bases at J, leaving 2 bases unmatched. This CDR3 contains 15 residues. CDR1 and CDR2 from the germline V gene are MNHEY and SVGAGI. CDR3 residues: CASSYSTSGPDTQYF. Here the CDR3 DNA reads TGTGCCAGCAGTTACTCCACTAGCGGGCCAGATACGCAGTATTTT.

This chain joins TRBV2 and TRBJ1-5, with D unresolved. Germline lookup yields CDR1 SNHLY and CDR2 FYNNEI. The CDR3 is 14 amino acids. Trimming stripped 5 bases from V and 2 bases from J, with 10 bases between. Here the CDR3 reads CASSWTSGNQPQHF. For the CDR3, the DNA is TGTGCCAGCAGTTGGACCTCGGGCAATCAGCCCCAGCATTTT.

This clone was observed a few times. At one boundary the junction diverges from the germline segment, which might be a read error. The chain uses TRBV27 and TRBJ1-2; unclear D gene. The length of the CDR3 is 8 residues. The germline V gene has CDR1 MNHEY and CDR2 SMNVEV (reference sequence). CDR3 region: CASSRPYF. In DNA, the CDR3 is TGTGCCAGCTCCCGGCCTTACTTC.

The chain joins TRBV10-2 to TRBJ1-2; D ambiguous. Germline CDR1 reads WSHSY; CDR2 reads SAAADI. V gave up 6 bases and J gave up 0 bases, with 2 bases separating them. The CDR3 has 11 amino acids. The CDR3 reads CASSSNYGYTF. The CDR3 DNA reads TGCGCCAGCAGCTCTAACTATGGCTACACCTTC.

The chain joins TRBV25-1 to TRBJ1-6, with 9 nucleotides matching TRBD1. This CDR3 has 16 residues. The V segment lost 4 bases and the J segment 8 bases; nucleotides outside the gene matches: 9. Germline loops: CDR1 MGHDK, CDR2 SYGVNS. Here the CDR3 reads CASSGTGGVEDSPLHF. CDR3 nucleotide sequence: TGTGCCAGCAGTGGCACAGGGGGCGTTGAGGATTCACCCCTCCACTTT.

The chain combines TRBV4-1 with TRBJ1-5; D is unresolved. The V end was cut by 1 base, the J end by 9 bases, with 13 bases between. Looked up from germline, CDR1 is MGHRA and CDR2 is YSYEKL. The CDR3 spans 14 residues. The CDR3 reads CASSQARLAWPQHF. The CDR3 coding sequence is TGCGCCAGCAGCCAAGCTCGTTTAGCTTGGCCCCAGCATTTT.

This clone has just one count. Here the CDR3 DNA reads TGTGCTAGTGGTCACGACACTGAAGCTTTCTTT. Amino acid sequence: CASGHDTEAFF. The genes are TRBV12-5 and TRBJ1-1; D is ambiguous. V was pared by 5 bases and J by 3 bases, with 4 bases between. CDR3 length: 11 amino acids. CDR1 and CDR2 (germline): LGHNT, FRNRAP.

The chain has TRBV5-1 and TRBJ1-2; 7 bases align to TRBD1. V shed 0 bases and J 4 bases; nucleotides not matched to a gene: 3. Germline lookup yields CDR1 SGHRS and CDR2 YFSETQ. This CDR3 contains 14 residues. In DNA form, the CDR3 reads TGCGCCAGCAGCTTGGCGGGACAGAGCTATGGCTACACCTTC. This sequence encodes CASSLAGQSYGYTF.

The chain joins TRBV5-4 to TRBJ1-2, with D maybe TRBD1 (5 bases). Trimming removed 6 bases from V and 2 bases from J, with 20 bases in between. The germline gives CDR1 SGHNT, CDR2 YYREEE (reference sequence). This CDR3 has 16 amino acids. The CDR3 DNA is TGTGCCAGCATCGCTCCGGGGAAGGGGAGGAACTATGGCTACACCTTC. It translates to CASIAPGKGRNYGYTF.

The chain combines TRBV11-2 with TRBJ2-6; TRBD2 might be the D (5 bases). Trimming removed 1 base from V and 0 bases from J, with 7 bases in between. The CDR3 extends over 16 amino acids. Looked up from germline, CDR1 is SGHAT and CDR2 is FQNNGV. The CDR3 region has the DNA TGTGCCAGCAGCTTAGTAGCGTTCTCTGGGGCCAACGTCCTGACTTTC. This codes for CASSLVAFSGANVLTF.

The rearrangement uses TRBV25-1 and TRBJ1-1; tentatively, D is TRBD1 (6 bases). The germline CDR1 and CDR2 sequences are MGHDK and SYGVNS. This CDR3 spans 15 amino acids. Trimming shortened V by 8 bases and J by 1 base, and 17 bases separated the two germline ends. The CDR3: CASADAGTKNTEAFF. The CDR3 region has the DNA TGTGCCAGCGCCGACGCAGGGACAAAGAACACTGAAGCTTTCTTT. Combining the CDR3 with reference TRBV25-1 and TRBJ1-1 gives the whole variable domain EADIYQTPRYLVIGTGKKITLECSQTMGHDKMYWYQQDPGMELHLIHYSYGVNSTEKGDLSSESTVSRIRTEHFPLTLESARPSHTSQYLCASADAGTKNTEAFFGQGTRLTVV.

This chain uses TRBV4-2 with TRBJ1-5; no definite D call. Trimming removed 1 base at V and 8 bases at J, with 12 bases between. Per the germline V gene, CDR1 is LGHNA and CDR2 is YNFKEQ. This CDR3 is built from 14 residues. As DNA, the CDR3 is TGTGCCAGCAGCCAAGTGGGCCCTGGAGAGCCCCAGCATTTT. Encoded protein: CASSQVGPGEPQHF.

The chain couples TRBV30 to TRBJ2-3, with 16 bases matching TRBD2. J was trimmed by 0 bases and V by 2 bases; bases with no gene match: 8. This CDR3 spans 19 amino acids. The germline V gene has CDR1 GTSNPN and CDR2 SVGIG (reference sequence). CDR3 in amino acids: CAWSLLGLAGGFSTDTQYF. CDR3 bases: TGTGCCTGGAGTCTATTGGGACTAGCGGGGGGGTTTAGCACAGATACGCAGTATTTT. Using reference TRBV30 and TRBJ2-3 for the parts outside the CDR3, the full variable domain is SQTIHQWPATLVQPVGSPLSLECTVEGTSNPNLYWYRQAAGRGLQLLFYSVGIGQISSEVPQNLSASRPQDRQFILSSKKLLLSDSGFYLCAWSLLGLAGGFSTDTQYFGPGTRLTVL.